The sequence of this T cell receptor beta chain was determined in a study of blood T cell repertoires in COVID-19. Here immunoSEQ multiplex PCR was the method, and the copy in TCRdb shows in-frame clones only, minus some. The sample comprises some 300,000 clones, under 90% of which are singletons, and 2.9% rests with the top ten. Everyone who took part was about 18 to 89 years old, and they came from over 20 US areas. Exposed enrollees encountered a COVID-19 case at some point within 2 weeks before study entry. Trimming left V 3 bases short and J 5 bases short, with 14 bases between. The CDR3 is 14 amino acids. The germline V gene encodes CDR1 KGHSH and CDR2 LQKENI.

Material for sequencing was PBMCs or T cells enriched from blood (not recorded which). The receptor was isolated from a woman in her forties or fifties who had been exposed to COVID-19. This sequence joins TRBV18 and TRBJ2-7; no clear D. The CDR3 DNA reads TGTGCCAGCTCACCGCGAGACATACTCGACGAGCAGTACTTC. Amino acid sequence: CASSPRDILDEQYF.